These T cell receptor beta chains were read from a single sample in a study of T cell changes during pregnancy in multiple sclerosis. The repertoire was sequenced with immunoSEQ multiplex PCR; TCRdb's copy has only in-frame clones and lacks some. Of roughly 75,000 clones listed, just over 90% are singletons. The specimen was peripheral blood, collected after pregnancy. Receptor source: a female donor in good health, enrolled as a control in a pregnancy study. The CDR3 runs from the conserved cysteine through the conserved F or W. The D gene is left open where the match is weak. Size values are once, few and many counts, or a class for expanded clones, and some rows have none.

>TRBD2|TRBV7-9|NA|16|TRBJ2-7
TGTGCCAGCAGCTCTCTCGGGACTAGCGGGAGTCGTGAGCAGTACTTC
CASSSLGTSGSREQYF
>NA|TRBV12-5|NA|11|TRBJ2-5
TGTGCTAGTGGGCCCACTTGGACCCAGTACTTC
CASGPTWTQYF
>NA|TRBV6-5|NA|14|TRBJ1-1
TGTGCCAGCAGGCATTACCAGGGGCTTGGTGAAGCTTTCTTT
CASRHYQGLGEAFF
>NA|TRBV11-2|NA|17|TRBJ1-3
TGTGCCAGCAGCTTAATGGTCGGTAGTAACTCTGGAAACACCATATATTTT
CASSLMVGSNSGNTIYF
>NA|TRBV6-5|NA|13|TRBJ2-7
TGTGCCAGCAGCCGACAGGGACTCTACGAGCAGTACTTC
CASSRQGLYEQYF
>NA|TRBV2|once|13|TRBJ2-3
TGTGCCAGCCACCCAGGGGGCACAGATACGCAGTATTTT
CASHPGGTDTQYF
>NA|TRBV20-1|once|8|TRBJ2-1
TGCAGTGCCCTTGAGCAGTTCTTC
CSALEQFF
>NA|TRBV18|NA|13|TRBJ2-4
TGTGCCAGCTCACTTGACAGCAAAAACATTCAGTACTTC
CASSLDSKNIQYF
>NA|TRBV7-2|NA|15|TRBJ2-7
TGTGCCAGCAGCCCTCGAGCCCCTACGAGTTACGAGCAGTACTTC
CASSPRAPTSYEQYF
>TRBD1|TRBV28|NA|15|TRBJ2-6
TGTGCCAGCAGGGACAGGGGCGGTGGGGCCAACGTCCTGACTTTC
CASRDRGGGANVLTF
>TRBD2|TRBV7-8|NA|14|TRBJ2-2
TGTGCCAGCAGCTCGGGAGGGAACACCGGGGAGCTGTTTTTT
CASSSGGNTGELFF
>TRBD2|TRBV27|NA|15|TRBJ2-1
TGTGCCAGCAGTTATAAGCGGGAGGGCTCCCATGAGCAGTTCTTC
CASSYKREGSHEQFF
>TRBD1|TRBV6-5|NA|15|TRBJ2-7
TGTGCCAGCAGCCCCAAGACAGGGGGCTTCTACGAGCAGTACTTC
CASSPKTGGFYEQYF
>NA|TRBV19|NA|15|TRBJ2-7
TGTGCCAGTAGAGAGACACCGTCGTTTTCCTACGAGCAGTACTTC
CASRETPSFSYEQYF
>TRBD2|TRBV30|NA|14|TRBJ2-7
TGTGCCTGGAGTTTAGCGGGAGCCGCCTACGAGCAGTACTTC
CAWSLAGAAYEQYF
>NA|TRBV29-1|few|13|TRBJ1-5
TGCAGCGTTGAAGAAGGAGGTGGTCAGCCCCAGCATTTT
CSVEEGGGQPQHF
>NA|TRBV28|NA|14|TRBJ1-2
TGTGCCAGCAGTACCGGGCCCATGGGGCATGGCTACACCTTC
CASSTGPMGHGYTF
>NA|TRBV7-2|NA|15|TRBJ2-2
TGTGCCAGCAGCTTAGGACGGGTGCACACCGGGGAGCTGTTTTTT
CASSLGRVHTGELFF
>NA|TRBV19|NA|12|TRBJ2-7
TGTGCCAGTAGTATAACCGGGGTCGAGCAGTACTTC
CASSITGVEQYF
>TRBD1|TRBV7-6|NA|14|TRBJ2-7
TGTGCCAGCAGCGCCGGGACAGGGCCCTACGAGCAGTACTTC
CASSAGTGPYEQYF
>NA|TRBV7-2|NA|14|TRBJ2-5
TGTGCCAGCAGCTTAGACTACGTCCAAGAGACCCAGTACTTC
CASSLDYVQETQYF
>TRBD2|TRBV5-1|NA|15|TRBJ2-7
TGCGCCAGCAGCCCCAGACTAGCGGGAGAATCGGTGCAGTACTTC
CASSPRLAGESVQYF